These 10 T cell receptor beta chains share one sample of origin, sequenced in a study of blood T cell repertoires in COVID-19. Assay: immunoSEQ multiplex PCR; the TCRdb copy retains only in-frame clones and omits some. The table has 95,000 to 150,000 clones, around 84% seen once. The material sequenced was PBMCs or T cells enriched from blood (not recorded which). All receptors come from a woman aged 25-40 years who had recovered from COVID-19.

The gene calls are TRBV18 and TRBJ2-5; D uncertain. V was pared by 2 bases and J by 5 bases, with 6 bases between. CDR3 length equals 12 residues. From germline, CDR1 is KGHSH and CDR2 LQKENI. The CDR3 DNA follows: TGTGCCAGCTCACCATTCCCGGAGACCCAGTACTTC. Translation: CASSPFPETQYF.

V gene TRBV27 combines with J gene TRBJ1-6; 8 bases line up with TRBD1. The germline CDR1 and CDR2 sequences are MNHEY and SMNVEV (reference sequence). The CDR3 extends over 14 amino acids. The junction had 6 bases not matched to a gene; V was cut back by 6 bases and J by 8 bases. The DNA for the CDR3 is TGTGCCAGCAGACCGGGACAGGACCATTCACCCCTCCACTTT. Translated, it gives CASRPGQDHSPLHF.

The CDR3 nucleotides read TGCGCCAGCAGCCTAACTAGCGGGGAGCTGTTTTTT. Translation gives CASSLTSGELFF. The chain uses TRBV5-1 and TRBJ2-2, with D tentatively TRBD2 (5 bases). CDR3 size: 12 residues. Germline assignment: CDR1 SGHRS and CDR2 YFSETQ. V was trimmed by 4 bases and J by 7 bases, leaving 8 bases between them.

The gene calls are TRBV5-1 and TRBJ2-2, with 8 bases identical to TRBD2. Trimming took 0 bases from V and 6 from J; bases not matched to a gene: 4. CDR3 length: 15 amino acids. CDR1 SGHRS and CDR2 YFSETQ come from the germline V gene. The CDR3 DNA reads as TGCGCCAGCAGCTTGGGGACTAGCAGGTCCGGGGAGCTGTTTTTT. This encodes CASSLGTSRSGELFF.

The chain carries TRBV5-4 and TRBJ1-5, with TRBD1 matching over 10 bases. J lost 2 bases, V lost 4 bases, and 18 bases had no gene match. CDR1 is SGHNT and CDR2 is YYREEE in the germline V gene (reference sequence). The CDR3 loop spans 20 amino acids. The CDR3 loop is CASSRNHRDRGQGGNQPQHF. CDR3 coding DNA: TGTGCCAGCAGCAGAAACCACCGGGACAGGGGACAAGGGGGCAATCAGCCCCAGCATTTT.

V and J are TRBV28 and TRBJ2-5, with TRBD1 identical over 9 bases. This CDR3 contains 13 residues. Unmatched junction bases numbered 5, after V lost 7 bases and J lost 5 bases. The germline V gene encodes CDR1 MDHEN and CDR2 SYDVKM. CDR3 residues: CASNTGGVETQYF. Here the CDR3 DNA reads TGTGCCAGCAACACAGGGGGCGTGGAGACCCAGTACTTC.

The rearrangement links TRBV24-1 to TRBJ2-1; 7 bases are a match to TRBD2. After removal of 3 bases from V and 2 bases from J, the junction contained 9 bases not matched to a gene. The CDR3 is 17 residues long. CDR1 is KGHDR, CDR2 SFDVKD, per germline. The CDR3 DNA reads as TGTGCCACCAGTGATATAGAGGCTAGCGGCACCTACAATGAGCAGTTCTTC. It codes for CATSDIEASGTYNEQFF.

This clone was found a few times. The chain combines TRBV5-4 with TRBJ1-4; a weak D match, TRBD1 (5 bases). The CDR3 has 15 amino acids. Trimming pared 4 bases from V and 2 bases from J, leaving 12 bases between. Germline-derived CDR1 and CDR2 are SGHNT and YYREEE (reference sequence). The DNA for the CDR3 is TGTGCCAGCAGCCCGGGGGGTTGGACTAATGAAAAACTGTTTTTT. It encodes CASSPGGWTNEKLFF.

This clone occurred once. This chain joins TRBV5-4 and TRBJ2-3, with 10 positions matching TRBD2. The V segment lost 5 bases and the J segment 1 base; nucleotides outside the gene matches: 7. The CDR3 is made up of 16 amino acids. Germline CDR1 SGHNT, CDR2 YYREEE (reference sequence). The CDR3 coding sequence is TGTGCCAGCAGGATGACTAGCGGGCGAGGCACAGATACGCAGTATTTT. It yields the protein CASRMTSGRGTDTQYF.

CDR3 DNA: TGTGCCAGCAGCGCGTCCGGGACAGGGACGCACGAGCAGTACTTC. Translation gives CASSASGTGTHEQYF. This chain joins TRBV9 and TRBJ2-7, with 9 positions matching TRBD1. CDR1 is SGDLS and CDR2 is YYNGEE in the germline V gene. This CDR3 has 15 amino acids. The V and J ends lost 3 bases and 5 bases, in that order; junction bases with no gene match: 9.